This T cell receptor beta chain was sequenced in a study of cytomegalovirus exposure and HLA in healthy donors. Study-level findings and limits: Researchers counted over 150 TCR beta chains as cytomegalovirus-associated.

PCR amplification relied on 60 Vbeta primers (plus 13 Jbeta primers). Using immunoSEQ multiplex PCR, the repertoire was profiled, and TCRdb retains in-frame clones only, with some absent. The table includes approximately 130,000 clones, roughly 80% detected once. Points on this clone: No antigen is known for it.

V lost 5 bases and J lost 0; bases outside the gene matches: 6. CDR1 is SGHTA, CDR2 FQGNSA, per germline. The CDR3 runs to 18 residues. The V and J genes are TRBV7-2 and TRBJ2-6; 11 bases are a match to TRBD1. Sequencing was performed on PBMCs. This TCR derives from a girl aged 2-10 years in good health and CMV-seronegative. The CDR3 loop reads CASSRRGTGGSGANVLTF. CDR3 bases: TGTGCCAGCAGCCGGCGAGGGACAGGGGGCTCTGGGGCCAACGTCCTGACTTTC. The full variable domain, rest sourced from reference TRBV7-2 and TRBJ2-6, is GAGVSQSPSNKVTEKGKDVELRCDPISGHTALYWYRQSLGQGLEFLIYFQGNSAPDKSGLPSDRFSAERTGGSVSTLTIQRTQQEDSAVYLCASSRRGTGGSGANVLTFGAGSRLTVL.